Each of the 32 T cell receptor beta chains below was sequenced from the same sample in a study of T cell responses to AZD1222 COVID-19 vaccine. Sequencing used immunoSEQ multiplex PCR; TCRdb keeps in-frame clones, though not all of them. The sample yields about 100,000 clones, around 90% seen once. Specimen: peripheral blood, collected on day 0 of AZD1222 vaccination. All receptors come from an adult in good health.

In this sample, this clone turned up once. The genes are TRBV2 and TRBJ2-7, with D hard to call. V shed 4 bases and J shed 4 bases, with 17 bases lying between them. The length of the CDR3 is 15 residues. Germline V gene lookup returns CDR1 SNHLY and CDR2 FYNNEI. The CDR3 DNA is TGTGCCAGCAGTGTCTGGTCCCTTACGAAGTACGAGCAGTACTTC. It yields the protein CASSVWSLTKYEQYF.

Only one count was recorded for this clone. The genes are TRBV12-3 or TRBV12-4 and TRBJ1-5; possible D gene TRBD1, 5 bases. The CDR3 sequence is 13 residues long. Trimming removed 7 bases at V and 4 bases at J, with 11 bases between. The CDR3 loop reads CASTGTANQPQHF. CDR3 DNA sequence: TGTGCCAGCACTGGGACGGCTAATCAGCCCCAGCATTTT.

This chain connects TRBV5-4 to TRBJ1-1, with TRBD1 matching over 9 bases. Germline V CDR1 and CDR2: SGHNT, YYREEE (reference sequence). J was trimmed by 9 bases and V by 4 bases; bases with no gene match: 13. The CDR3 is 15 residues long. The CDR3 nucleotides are TGTGCCAGCAGCCAATCACAGGGGGCGCGCGTTAAAGCTTTCTTT. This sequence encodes CASSQSQGARVKAFF.

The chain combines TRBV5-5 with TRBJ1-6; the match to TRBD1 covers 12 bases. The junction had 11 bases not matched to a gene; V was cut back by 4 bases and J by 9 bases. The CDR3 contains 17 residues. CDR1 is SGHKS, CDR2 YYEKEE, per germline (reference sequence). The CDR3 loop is CASSVRDRGLRTSPLHF. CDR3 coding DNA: TGTGCCAGCAGCGTCCGGGACAGGGGGCTCAGGACTTCACCCCTCCACTTT.

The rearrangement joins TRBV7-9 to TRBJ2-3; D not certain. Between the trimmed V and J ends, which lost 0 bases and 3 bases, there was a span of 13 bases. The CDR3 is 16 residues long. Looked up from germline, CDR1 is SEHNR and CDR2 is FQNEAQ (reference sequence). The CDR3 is CASSLAPYSGTDTQYF. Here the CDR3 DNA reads TGTGCCAGCAGCTTAGCCCCTTATTCTGGAACAGATACGCAGTATTTT.

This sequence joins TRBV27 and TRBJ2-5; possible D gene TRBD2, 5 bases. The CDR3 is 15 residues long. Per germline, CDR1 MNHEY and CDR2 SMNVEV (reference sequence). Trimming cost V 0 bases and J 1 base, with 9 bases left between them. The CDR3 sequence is CASSLSDGVQETQYF. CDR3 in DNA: TGTGCCAGCAGTTTATCGGACGGGGTCCAAGAGACCCAGTACTTC.

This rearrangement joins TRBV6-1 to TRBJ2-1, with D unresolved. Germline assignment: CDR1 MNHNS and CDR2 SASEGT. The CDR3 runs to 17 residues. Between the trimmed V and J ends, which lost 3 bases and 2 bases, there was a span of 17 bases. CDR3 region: CASSDVPGPPPYNEQFF. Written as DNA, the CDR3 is TGTGCCAGCAGTGATGTTCCTGGACCTCCCCCCTACAATGAGCAGTTCTTC.

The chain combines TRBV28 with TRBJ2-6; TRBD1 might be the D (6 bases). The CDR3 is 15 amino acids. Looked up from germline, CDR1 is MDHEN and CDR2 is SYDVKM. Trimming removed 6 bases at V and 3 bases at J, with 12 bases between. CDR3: CASSTGYGGANVLTF. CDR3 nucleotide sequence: TGTGCCAGCAGCACAGGGTATGGTGGGGCCAACGTCCTGACTTTC. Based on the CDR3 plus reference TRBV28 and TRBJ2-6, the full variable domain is DVKVTQSSRYLVKRTGEKVFLECVQDMDHENMFWYRQDPGLGLRLIYFSYDVKMKEKGDIPEGYSVSREKKERFSLILESASTNQTSMYLCASSTGYGGANVLTFGAGSRLTVL.

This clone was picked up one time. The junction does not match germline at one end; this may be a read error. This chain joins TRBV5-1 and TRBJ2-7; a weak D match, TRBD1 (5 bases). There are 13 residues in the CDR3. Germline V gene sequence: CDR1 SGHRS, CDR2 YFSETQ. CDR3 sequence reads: CAGSLGLGKEQYF. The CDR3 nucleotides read TGCGCCGGCAGCTTGGGGCTGGGGAAGGAGCAGTACTTC.

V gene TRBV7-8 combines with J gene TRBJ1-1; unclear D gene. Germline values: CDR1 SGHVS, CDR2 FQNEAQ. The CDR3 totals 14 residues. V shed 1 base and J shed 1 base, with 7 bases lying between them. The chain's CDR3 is CASSLVEENTEAFF. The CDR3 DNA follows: TGTGCCAGCAGCTTAGTCGAAGAGAACACTGAAGCTTTCTTT.

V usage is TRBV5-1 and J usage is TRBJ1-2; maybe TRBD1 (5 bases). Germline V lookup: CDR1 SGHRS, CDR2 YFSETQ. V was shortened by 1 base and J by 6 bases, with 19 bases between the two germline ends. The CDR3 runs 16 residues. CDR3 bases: TGCGCCAGCAGCTTGAATCCAGACAGTCCAATTAATGGCTACACCTTC. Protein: CASSLNPDSPINGYTF.

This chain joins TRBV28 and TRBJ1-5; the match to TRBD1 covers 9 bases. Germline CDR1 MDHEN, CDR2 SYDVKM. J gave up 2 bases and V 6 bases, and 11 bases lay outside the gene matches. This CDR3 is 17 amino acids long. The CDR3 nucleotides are TGTGCCAGCAGACCACAGGGGGCGCGGACGGGCAATCAGCCCCAGCATTTT. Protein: CASRPQGARTGNQPQHF.

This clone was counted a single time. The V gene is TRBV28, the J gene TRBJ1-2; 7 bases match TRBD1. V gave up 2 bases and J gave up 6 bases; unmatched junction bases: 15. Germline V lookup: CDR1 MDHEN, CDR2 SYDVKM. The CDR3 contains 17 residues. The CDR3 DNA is TGTGCCAGCAGTTTAGGAGGGGGCGCAAAAGTAATTAATGGCTACACCTTC. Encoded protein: CASSLGGGAKVINGYTF.

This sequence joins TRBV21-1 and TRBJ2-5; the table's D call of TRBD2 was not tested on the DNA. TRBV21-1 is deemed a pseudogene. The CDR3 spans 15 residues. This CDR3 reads CASSKRTSGQETQYF. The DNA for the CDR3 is TGTGCCAGCAGCAAAAGGACTAGCGGTCAAGAGACCCAGTACTTC.

The CDR3 region is CASSQTGRNTIYF. Written as DNA, the CDR3 is TGTGCCAGCAGCCAGACAGGGAGAAACACCATATATTTT. The chain couples TRBV3-1 (or the pseudogene TRBV3-2) to TRBJ1-3; TRBD1 agrees at 7 bases. The CDR3 spans 13 residues. V dropped 3 bases and J dropped 5; count of bases not matched to a gene: 1. Germline assignment: CDR1 LGHDT and CDR2 YNNKEL (reference sequence).

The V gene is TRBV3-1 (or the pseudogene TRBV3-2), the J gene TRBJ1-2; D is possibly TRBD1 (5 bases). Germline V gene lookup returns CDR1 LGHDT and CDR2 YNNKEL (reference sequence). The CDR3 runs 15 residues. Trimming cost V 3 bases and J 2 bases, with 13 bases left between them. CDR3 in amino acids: CASSQGDGTNYGYTF. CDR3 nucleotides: TGTGCCAGCAGCCAGGGGGACGGGACCAACTATGGCTACACCTTC.

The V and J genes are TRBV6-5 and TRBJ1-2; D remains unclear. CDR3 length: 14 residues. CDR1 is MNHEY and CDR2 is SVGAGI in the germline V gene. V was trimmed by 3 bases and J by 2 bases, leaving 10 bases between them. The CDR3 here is CASSYRAENYGYTF. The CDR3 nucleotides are TGTGCCAGCAGTTATCGGGCCGAGAACTATGGCTACACCTTC.

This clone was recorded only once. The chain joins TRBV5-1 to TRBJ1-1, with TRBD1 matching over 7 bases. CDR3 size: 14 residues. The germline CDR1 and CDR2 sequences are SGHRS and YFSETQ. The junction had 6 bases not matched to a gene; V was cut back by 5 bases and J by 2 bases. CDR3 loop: CASRGDSTNTEAFF. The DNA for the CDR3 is TGCGCCAGCAGAGGGGACAGTACCAACACTGAAGCTTTCTTT.

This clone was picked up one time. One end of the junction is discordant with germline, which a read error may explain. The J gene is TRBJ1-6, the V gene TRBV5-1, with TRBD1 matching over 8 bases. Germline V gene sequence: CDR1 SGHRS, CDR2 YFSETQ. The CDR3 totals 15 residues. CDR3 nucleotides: TGCGCCAGCAGTCAAGGACAGGGTAATAGTTCACCCCTCCATTTT. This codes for CASSQGQGNSSPLHF.

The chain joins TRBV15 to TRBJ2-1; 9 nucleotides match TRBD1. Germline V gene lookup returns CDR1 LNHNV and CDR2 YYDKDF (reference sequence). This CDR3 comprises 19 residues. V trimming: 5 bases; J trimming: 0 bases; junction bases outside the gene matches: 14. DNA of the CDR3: TGTGCCACCAGCGGCCAACAGGGGGCGAGAGAGAGCTCCTACAATGAGCAGTTCTTC. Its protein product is CATSGQQGARESSYNEQFF. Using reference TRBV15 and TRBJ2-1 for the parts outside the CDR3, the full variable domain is DAMVIQNPRYQVTQFGKPVTLSCSQTLNHNVMYWYQQKSSQAPKLLFHYYDKDFNNEADTPDNFQSRRPNTSFCFLDIRSPGLGDTAMYLCATSGQQGARESSYNEQFFGPGTRLTVL.

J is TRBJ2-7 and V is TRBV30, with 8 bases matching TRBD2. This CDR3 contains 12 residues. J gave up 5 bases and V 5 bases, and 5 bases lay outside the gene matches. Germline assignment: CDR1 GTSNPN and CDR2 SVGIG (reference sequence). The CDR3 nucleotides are TGTGCCTGGGGTACTAGCGGAGACGAGCAGTACTTC. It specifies CAWGTSGDEQYF.

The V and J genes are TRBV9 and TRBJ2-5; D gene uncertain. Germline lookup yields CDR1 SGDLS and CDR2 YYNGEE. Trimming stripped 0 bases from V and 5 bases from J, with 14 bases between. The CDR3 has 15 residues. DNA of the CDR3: TGTGCCAGCAGCGTAGGGAGAGATCCCTGGGAGACCCAGTACTTC. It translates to CASSVGRDPWETQYF.

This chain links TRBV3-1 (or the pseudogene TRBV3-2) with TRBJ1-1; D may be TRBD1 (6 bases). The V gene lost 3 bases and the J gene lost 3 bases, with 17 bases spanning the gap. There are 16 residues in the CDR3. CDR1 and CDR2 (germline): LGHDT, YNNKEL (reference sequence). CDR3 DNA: TGTGCCAGCAGCCAGATTGGGGGGGCTTTGCACACTGAAGCTTTCTTT. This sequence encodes CASSQIGGALHTEAFF.

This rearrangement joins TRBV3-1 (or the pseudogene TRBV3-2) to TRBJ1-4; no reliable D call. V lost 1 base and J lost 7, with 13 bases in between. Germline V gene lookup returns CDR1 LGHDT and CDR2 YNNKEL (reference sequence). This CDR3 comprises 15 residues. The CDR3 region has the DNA TGTGCCAGCAGCCAAGTATTGGCTGCGGGTGAAAAACTGTTTTTT. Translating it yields CASSQVLAAGEKLFF.

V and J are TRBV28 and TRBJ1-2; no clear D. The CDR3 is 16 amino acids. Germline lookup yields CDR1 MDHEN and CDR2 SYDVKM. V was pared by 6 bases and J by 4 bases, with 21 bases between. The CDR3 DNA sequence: TGTGCCAGCAGAACTAAAGGACCGGCGGGTGCCTATGGCTACACCTTC. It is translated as CASRTKGPAGAYGYTF.

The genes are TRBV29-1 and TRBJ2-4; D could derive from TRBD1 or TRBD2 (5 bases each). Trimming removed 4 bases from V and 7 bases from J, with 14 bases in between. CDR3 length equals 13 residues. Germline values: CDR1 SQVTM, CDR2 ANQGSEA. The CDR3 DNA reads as TGCAGCGTTGTCTGGGGGTGGGGGAACATTCAGTACTTC. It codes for CSVVWGWGNIQYF.

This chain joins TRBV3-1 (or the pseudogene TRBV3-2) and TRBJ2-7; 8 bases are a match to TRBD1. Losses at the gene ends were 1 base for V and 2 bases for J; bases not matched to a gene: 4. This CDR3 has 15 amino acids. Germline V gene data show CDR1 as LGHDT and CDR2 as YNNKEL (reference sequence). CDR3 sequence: CASSQGSDRAYEQYF. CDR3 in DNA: TGTGCCAGCAGCCAAGGGTCGGACAGGGCCTACGAGCAGTACTTC.

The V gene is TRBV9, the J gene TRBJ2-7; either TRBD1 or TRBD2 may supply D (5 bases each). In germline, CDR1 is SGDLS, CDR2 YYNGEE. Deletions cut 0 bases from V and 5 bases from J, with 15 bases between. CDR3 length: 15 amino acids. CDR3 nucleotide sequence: TGTGCCAGCAGCGTAGTACCGGGACCCCAGGACGAGCAGTACTTC. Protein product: CASSVVPGPQDEQYF. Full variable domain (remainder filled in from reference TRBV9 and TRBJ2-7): DSGVTQTPKHLITATGQRVTLRCSPRSGDLSVYWYQQSLDQGLQFLIQYYNGEERAKGNILERFSAQQFPDLHSELNLSSLELGDSALYFCASSVVPGPQDEQYFGPGTRLTVT.

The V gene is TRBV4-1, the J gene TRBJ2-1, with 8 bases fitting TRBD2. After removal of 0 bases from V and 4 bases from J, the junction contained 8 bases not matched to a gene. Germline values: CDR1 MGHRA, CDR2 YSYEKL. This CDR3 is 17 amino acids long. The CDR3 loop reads CASSQEWGREAYNEQFF. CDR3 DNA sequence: TGCGCCAGCAGCCAAGAATGGGGGCGGGAGGCGTACAATGAGCAGTTCTTC.

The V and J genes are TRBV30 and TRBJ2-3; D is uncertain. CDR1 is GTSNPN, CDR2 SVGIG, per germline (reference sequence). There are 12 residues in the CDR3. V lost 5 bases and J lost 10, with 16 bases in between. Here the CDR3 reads CAWAVSGYAQYF. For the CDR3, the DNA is TGTGCCTGGGCCGTTAGTGGTTATGCGCAGTATTTT.

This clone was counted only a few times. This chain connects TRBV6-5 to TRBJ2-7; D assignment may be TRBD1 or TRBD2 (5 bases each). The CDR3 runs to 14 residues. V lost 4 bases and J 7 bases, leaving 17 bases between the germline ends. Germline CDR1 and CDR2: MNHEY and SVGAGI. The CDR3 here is CASSSQGPRGEQYF. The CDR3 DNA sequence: TGTGCCAGCAGTTCCCAGGGCCCCCGGGGAGAGCAGTACTTC.

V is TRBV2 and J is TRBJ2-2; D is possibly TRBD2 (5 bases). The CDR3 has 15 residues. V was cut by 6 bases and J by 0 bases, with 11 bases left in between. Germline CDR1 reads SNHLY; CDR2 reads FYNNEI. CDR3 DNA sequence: TGTGCCAGCAGGTCCGGGATCGCGAACACCGGGGAGCTGTTTTTT. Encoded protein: CASRSGIANTGELFF.